Listed here are 15 T cell receptor beta chains from one sample, sequenced in a study of a mutant IDH1 vaccine in newly diagnosed glioma. Indicated time point: baseline, week 1 (first vaccination visit). Treatment indicated: pre-vaccination baseline after standard-of-care therapy. The repertoire was sequenced with immunoSEQ multiplex PCR; TCRdb's copy has only in-frame clones and lacks some. The table records about 16,000 clones, around four fifths of them present only once. The sample consisted of PBMCs, taken from a glioma patient treated with radiotherapy, temozolomide or both. The source of these receptors is a man in his forties with glioma.

The chain employs TRBV7-6 and TRBJ2-1; perhaps TRBD2 as D (5 bases). CDR1 is SGHVS, CDR2 FNYEAQ, per germline. This CDR3 contains 17 residues. V shed 7 bases and J shed 4 bases, with 23 bases lying between them. The CDR3 reads CASTERVAWGLYNEQFF. CDR3 sequence (DNA): TGTGCCAGCACCGAAAGGGTAGCGTGGGGTTTGTACAATGAGCAGTTCTTC.

The J gene is TRBJ1-1, the V gene TRBV6-6; no definite D call. CDR3 length: 14 amino acids. The V gene lost 5 bases and the J gene lost 0 bases, with 10 bases spanning the gap. The germline CDR1 and CDR2 sequences are MNHNY and SVGAGI (reference sequence). CDR3 in amino acids: CASSPREMNTEAFF. In DNA form, the CDR3 reads TGTGCCAGCAGTCCCCGGGAGATGAACACTGAAGCTTTCTTT.

This chain uses TRBV6-6 with TRBJ1-5; no clear D gene. CDR1 is MNHNY and CDR2 is SVGAGI in the germline V gene (reference sequence). This CDR3 is 13 amino acids long. V was pared by 7 bases and J by 4 bases, with 11 bases between. The CDR3 is CASMKAANQPQHF. CDR3 DNA: TGTGCCAGCATGAAGGCAGCTAATCAGCCCCAGCATTTT.

Here the CDR3 DNA reads TGTGCCAGCAGCTTAGTTTGGACTAGGTCCTACGAGCAGTACTTC. Its translation: CASSLVWTRSYEQYF. The chain joins TRBV11-2 to TRBJ2-7; 7 bases agree with TRBD2. The germline V gene encodes CDR1 SGHAT and CDR2 FQNNGV. V gave up 1 base and J gave up 1 base; unmatched junction bases: 4. The CDR3 loop spans 15 amino acids.

CDR3 loop: CASSYRTSTDTQYF. CDR3 bases: TGTGCCAGCAGTTACCGGACTAGCACAGATACGCAGTATTTT. J is TRBJ2-3 and V is TRBV27; perhaps TRBD2 as D (5 bases). Germline-derived CDR1 and CDR2 are MNHEY and SMNVEV (reference sequence). The CDR3 has 14 amino acids. Trimming removed 4 bases at V and 0 bases at J, with 8 bases between.

The genes are TRBV4-1 and TRBJ2-3; 7 bases match TRBD2. Germline CDR1 is MGHRA and CDR2 is YSYEKL. With V trimmed by 0 bases and J by 4 bases, 4 bases remained unmatched. This CDR3 is 15 amino acids long. CDR3 coding DNA: TGCGCCAGCAGCCAAGAGAAGCGGGACGCAGATACGCAGTATTTT. Protein sequence: CASSQEKRDADTQYF.

J is TRBJ1-2 and V is TRBV19; 9 bases are shared with TRBD1. V shed 4 bases, J shed 6 bases, and the junction held 9 bases outside the gene matches. Germline-derived CDR1 and CDR2 are LNHDA and SQIVND (reference sequence). The CDR3 totals 15 residues. CDR3 coding DNA: TGTGCCAGTAGTAGGGGACAGGGCGGTAAGGATGGCTACACCTTC. Protein product: CASSRGQGGKDGYTF.

V and J are TRBV5-1 and TRBJ2-5, with 7 bases that match TRBD2. CDR1 is SGHRS and CDR2 is YFSETQ in the germline V gene. V lost 0 bases, J lost 3 bases, and 8 bases stayed unmatched. The CDR3 runs to 16 residues. CDR3 residues: CASSLDRLAAEETQYF. The CDR3 DNA is TGCGCCAGCAGCTTGGATCGCCTAGCGGCGGAAGAGACCCAGTACTTC.

The rearrangement uses TRBV14 and TRBJ2-2; D not certain. CDR3 length: 14 residues. The V gene's germline CDR1 is SGHDN and CDR2 FVKESK. Trimming stripped 4 bases from V and 4 bases from J, with 10 bases between. The CDR3 reads CASSPVGVTGELFF. The CDR3 nucleotides are TGTGCCAGCAGCCCTGTCGGTGTCACCGGGGAGCTGTTTTTT.

This rearrangement joins TRBV7-2 to TRBJ1-4; maybe TRBD1 (5 bases). The V and J ends lost 2 bases and 7 bases respectively, with 14 bases between them. Germline CDR1 is SGHTA and CDR2 is FQGNSA. This CDR3 is 15 amino acids long. The CDR3 loop is CASSLTPTRGEKLFF. As DNA, the CDR3 is TGTGCCAGCAGCTTAACCCCAACAAGGGGTGAAAAACTGTTTTTT.

This chain uses TRBV5-4 with TRBJ2-2, with 7 bases matching TRBD1. In germline, CDR1 is SGHNT, CDR2 YYREEE (reference sequence). The V and J ends lost 4 bases and 4 bases, in that order; junction bases with no gene match: 7. The CDR3 covers 15 residues. CDR3: CASSARGTVTGELFF. Here the CDR3 DNA reads TGTGCCAGCAGCGCCAGGGGGACAGTCACCGGGGAGCTGTTTTTT.

This rearrangement joins TRBV15 to TRBJ2-3; possibly TRBD2 for D (5 bases). Between the trimmed V and J ends, which lost 2 bases and 1 base, there was a span of 10 bases. Germline values: CDR1 LNHNV, CDR2 YYDKDF (reference sequence). The CDR3 extends over 15 amino acids. In nucleotides, the CDR3 is TGTGCCACCAGCAGATTGGCGGGCCGCACAGATACGCAGTATTTT. This gives the protein CATSRLAGRTDTQYF. The entire variable domain, with the rest obtained from reference TRBV15 and TRBJ2-3, is as follows: DAMVIQNPRYQVTQFGKPVTLSCSQTLNHNVMYWYQQKSSQAPKLLFHYYDKDFNNEADTPDNFQSRRPNTSFCFLDIRSPGLGDTAMYLCATSRLAGRTDTQYFGPGTRLTVL.

The CDR3 nucleotides are TGCAGCGTTGGTGGTGACGGGACACCGAGCTCCTACGAGCAGTACTTC. As protein: CSVGGDGTPSSYEQYF. The genes are TRBV29-1 and TRBJ2-7, with D tentatively TRBD1 (6 bases). V lost 4 bases and J 0 bases, leaving 19 bases between the germline ends. This CDR3 is 16 amino acids long. Germline V lookup: CDR1 SQVTM, CDR2 ANQGSEA.

The CDR3 bases are TGTGCCAGCAGCTTAGCGGCAAGCTTCACCGGGGAGCTGTTTTTT. It specifies CASSLAASFTGELFF. This chain connects TRBV7-6 to TRBJ2-2, with D uncertain. This CDR3 spans 15 amino acids. From germline, CDR1 is SGHVS and CDR2 FNYEAQ. Trimming removed 0 bases at V and 4 bases at J, with 9 bases between.

The rearrangement uses TRBV5-4 and TRBJ2-6; 7 bases match TRBD2. There are 17 residues in the CDR3. The V gene end was trimmed by 0 bases and the J gene end by 0 bases; junction bases not matched to a gene: 3. Germline V lookup: CDR1 SGHNT, CDR2 YYREEE (reference sequence). DNA for the CDR3: TGTGCCAGCAGCTTGGCTAGCGGATCCTCTGGGGCCAACGTCCTGACTTTC. Protein product: CASSLASGSSGANVLTF.